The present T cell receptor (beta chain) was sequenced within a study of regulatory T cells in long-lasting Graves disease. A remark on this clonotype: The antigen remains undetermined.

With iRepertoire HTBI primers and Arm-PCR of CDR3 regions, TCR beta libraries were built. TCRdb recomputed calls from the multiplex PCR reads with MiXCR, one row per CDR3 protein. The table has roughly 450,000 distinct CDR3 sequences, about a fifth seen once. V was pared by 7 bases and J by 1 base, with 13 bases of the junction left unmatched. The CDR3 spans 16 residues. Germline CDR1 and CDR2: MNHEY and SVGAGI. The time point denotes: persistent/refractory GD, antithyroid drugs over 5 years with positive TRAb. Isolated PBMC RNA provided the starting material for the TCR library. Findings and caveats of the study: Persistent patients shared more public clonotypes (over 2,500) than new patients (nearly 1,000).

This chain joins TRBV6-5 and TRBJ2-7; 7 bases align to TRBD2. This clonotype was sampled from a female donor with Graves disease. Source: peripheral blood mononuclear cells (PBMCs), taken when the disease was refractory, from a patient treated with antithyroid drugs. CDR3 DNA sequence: TGTGCCAGCAAATACTCGGTATCGGGGGGTTCCTACGAGCAGTACTTC. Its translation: CASKYSVSGGSYEQYF.